This T cell receptor (beta chain) derives from a study of cytotoxic CD8 clonotypes in ibrutinib-treated CLL listed by TCRdb under 2021. General notes on the study: The cohort was composed of under 12 relapsed/refractory and approximately 16 treatment-naive patients; IGHV unmutated status was identified in 17 to 18 patients. Responses were partial in 24 patients and complete in 2; after median approximately 5.5 years follow-up, around 15 stayed in remission and around 12 progressed. Longitudinal samples were available for about 30% of the 86 trial participants. Cryopreserved peripheral blood mononuclear cells were collected before treatment, at response, and at either disease progression or sustained remission. The response samples were drawn at a median of 12 months into treatment, with a range of about 6 to 36 months. An average of 255,043 productive templates and 94,082 productive rearrangements was obtained per sample.

For TCR beta library preparation, roughly 2.2 micrograms of genomic DNA were isolated from cryopreserved PBMCs. High-throughput TCR beta sequencing was performed on longitudinal blood samples from CLL patients receiving ibrutinib monotherapy. Patients were enrolled in a phase 2 open-label single-center ibrutinib monotherapy trial. On this clone itself: This receptor's antigen is unknown. No clone much larger than this one lies a single base away; base qualities are absent.

General study outcomes and caveats: Public clonotypes were rare and either contracted or stayed stable during treatment, and the rise in clonality at ibrutinib response reflected the expansion of private clonotypes. Clonality increased at ibrutinib response, stayed stable in sustained remission, and fell back toward baseline at progression. Sustained-remission and progressing patients did not have matched sampling times, and lymph node repertoires were not examined. At baseline, clonality was higher than in age-matched healthy donors and showed a strong correlation with circulating CD8+ T-cell counts.

A MiSeq instrument was used for deep resolution sequencing, which targeted depths ranging from 1 in 1 million up to 1 in 200,000 T cells, with coverage averaging 10x for each clonotype. TCR beta libraries were generated with the immunoSEQ hsTCRB Kit. The study's own analysis went as follows. ImmunoSEQ Data Assistant and ImmunoSEQ Analyzer were used for data analysis, and V, D and J genes were assigned according to IMGT definitions. Clonality was computed as one minus normalized Shannon entropy of productive rearrangement frequencies, ranging from 0 to 1. Public clonotype analysis was restricted to overrepresented clonotypes comprising at least 0.05% of each patient's repertoire. Approximately 12 age-matched healthy donor repertoires from immuneACCESS were used as controls for clonality. This is the immuneACCESS table as TCRdb keeps it, with only in-frame sequences that have V and J called. A part of the clones is gone; compared with another copy, unresolved V genes explain less than half, and the rest is unexplained. The V and J calls and clone size are taken from that table; D and trimming were inferred from the DNA. The sample includes approximately 15,000 clones, with around 81% observed a single time. Over 15% of the sample lies in the top ten.

This sequence was found in a human donor with chronic lymphocytic leukemia. The sequencing used PBMCs, collected before ibrutinib treatment.

CDR3 region: CASSPHIGSLARSEQFF. The nucleotides are TGTGCCAGCAGCCCCCACATCGGGAGCCTGGCAAGAAGTGAGCAGTTCTTC. Rearrangement joined TRBV7-9 to TRBJ2-1; perhaps TRBD2 is the D gene, with 6 bases matching. The cysteine opens and the phenylalanine closes a CDR3 of 17 amino acids. CDR3 DNA only is kept here, 51 bases in frame from base 1. The V end loses 5 bases and the J end loses 9 bases, and a stretch of 26 bases separates them. CDR1 and CDR2, looked up from the germline V gene (reference sequence), are SEHNR and FQNEAQ.